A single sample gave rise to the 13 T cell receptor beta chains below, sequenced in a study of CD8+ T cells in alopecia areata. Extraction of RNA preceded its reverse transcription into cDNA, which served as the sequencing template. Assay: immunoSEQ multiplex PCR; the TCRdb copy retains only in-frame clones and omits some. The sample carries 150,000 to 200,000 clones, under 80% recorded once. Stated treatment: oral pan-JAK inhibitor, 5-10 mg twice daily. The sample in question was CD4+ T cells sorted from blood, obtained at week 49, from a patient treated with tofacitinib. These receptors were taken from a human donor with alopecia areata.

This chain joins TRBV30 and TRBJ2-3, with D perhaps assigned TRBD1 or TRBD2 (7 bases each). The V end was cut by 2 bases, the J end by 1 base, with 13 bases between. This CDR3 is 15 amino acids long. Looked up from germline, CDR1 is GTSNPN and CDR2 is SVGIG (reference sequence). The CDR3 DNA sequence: TGTGCCTGGAGTCGACAGGGAGGGGGCACAGATACGCAGTATTTT. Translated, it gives CAWSRQGGGTDTQYF.

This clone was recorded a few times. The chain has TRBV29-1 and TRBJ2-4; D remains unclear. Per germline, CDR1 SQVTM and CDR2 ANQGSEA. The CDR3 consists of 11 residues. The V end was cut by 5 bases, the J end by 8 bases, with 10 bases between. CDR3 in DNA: TGCAGCGTTTACGACTCGGACATTCAGTACTTC. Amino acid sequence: CSVYDSDIQYF.

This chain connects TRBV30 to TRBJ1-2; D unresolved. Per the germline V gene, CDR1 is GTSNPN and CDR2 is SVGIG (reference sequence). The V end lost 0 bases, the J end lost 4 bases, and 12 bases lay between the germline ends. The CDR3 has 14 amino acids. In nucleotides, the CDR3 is TGTGCCTGGAGTGTAGGCCACAACACCTATGGCTACACCTTC. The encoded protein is CAWSVGHNTYGYTF.

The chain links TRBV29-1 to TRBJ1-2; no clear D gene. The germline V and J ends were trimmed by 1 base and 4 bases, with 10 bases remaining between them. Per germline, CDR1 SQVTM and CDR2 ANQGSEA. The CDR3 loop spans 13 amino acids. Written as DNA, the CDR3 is TGCAGCGTTGAAGTGGATCAAGGCTATGGCTACACCTTC. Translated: CSVEVDQGYGYTF.

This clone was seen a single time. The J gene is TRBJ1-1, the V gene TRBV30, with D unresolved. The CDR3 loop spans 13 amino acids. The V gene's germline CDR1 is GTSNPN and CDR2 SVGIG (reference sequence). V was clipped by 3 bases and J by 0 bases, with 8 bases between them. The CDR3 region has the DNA TGTGCCTGGAGATCTGGGCTGAACACTGAAGCTTTCTTT. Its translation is CAWRSGLNTEAFF.

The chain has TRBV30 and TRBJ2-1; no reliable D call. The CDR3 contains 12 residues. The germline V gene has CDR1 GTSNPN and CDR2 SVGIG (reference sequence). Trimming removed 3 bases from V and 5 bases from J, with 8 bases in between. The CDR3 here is CAWSPRDNEQFF. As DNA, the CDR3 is TGTGCCTGGAGCCCCCGTGACAATGAGCAGTTCTTC.

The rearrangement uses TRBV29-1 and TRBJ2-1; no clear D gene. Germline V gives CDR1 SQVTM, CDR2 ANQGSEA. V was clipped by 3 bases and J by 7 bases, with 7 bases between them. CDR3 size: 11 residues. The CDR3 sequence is CSVDKWNEQFF. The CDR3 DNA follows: TGCAGCGTTGATAAGTGGAATGAGCAGTTCTTC.

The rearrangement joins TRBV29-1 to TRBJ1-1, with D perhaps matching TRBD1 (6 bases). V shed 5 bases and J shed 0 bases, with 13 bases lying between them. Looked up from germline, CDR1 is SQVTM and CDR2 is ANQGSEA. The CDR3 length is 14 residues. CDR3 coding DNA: TGCAGCGTTCCCGGGGGGCGGGTGAACACTGAAGCTTTCTTT. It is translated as CSVPGGRVNTEAFF.

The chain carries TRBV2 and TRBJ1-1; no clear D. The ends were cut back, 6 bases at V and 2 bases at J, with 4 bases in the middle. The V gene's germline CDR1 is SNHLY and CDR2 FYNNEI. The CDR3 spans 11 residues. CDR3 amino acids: CASRDNTEAFF. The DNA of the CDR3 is TGTGCCAGCAGGGATAACACTGAAGCTTTCTTT.

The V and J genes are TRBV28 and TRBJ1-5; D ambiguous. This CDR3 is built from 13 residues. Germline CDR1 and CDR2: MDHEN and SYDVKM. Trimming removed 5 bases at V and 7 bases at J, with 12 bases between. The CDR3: CASSPTRIQPQHF. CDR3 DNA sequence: TGTGCCAGCAGTCCTACGAGGATACAGCCCCAGCATTTT. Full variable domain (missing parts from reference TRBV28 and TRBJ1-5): DVKVTQSSRYLVKRTGEKVFLECVQDMDHENMFWYRQDPGLGLRLIYFSYDVKMKEKGDIPEGYSVSREKKERFSLILESASTNQTSMYLCASSPTRIQPQHFGDGTRLSIL.

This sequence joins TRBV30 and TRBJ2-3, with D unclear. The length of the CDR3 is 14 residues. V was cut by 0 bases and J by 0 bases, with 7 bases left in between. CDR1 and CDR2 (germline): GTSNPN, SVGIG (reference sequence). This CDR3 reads CAWSVRRSTDTQYF. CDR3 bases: TGTGCCTGGAGTGTAAGGAGAAGCACAGATACGCAGTATTTT.

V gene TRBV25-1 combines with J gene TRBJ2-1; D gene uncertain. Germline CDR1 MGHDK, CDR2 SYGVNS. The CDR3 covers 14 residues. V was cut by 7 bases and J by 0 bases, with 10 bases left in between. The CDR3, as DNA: TGTGCCAGCACTGAGCCGGGCTCCTACAATGAGCAGTTCTTC. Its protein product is CASTEPGSYNEQFF.

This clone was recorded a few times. The CDR3 region has the DNA TGCGCCAGCAGCTTCCAGGGGCCGATCACAGATACGCAGTATTTT. Its protein product is CASSFQGPITDTQYF. The chain carries TRBV5-1 and TRBJ2-3, with TRBD1 as a possible D gene (6 bases). Germline V lookup: CDR1 SGHRS, CDR2 YFSETQ. V lost 2 bases, J lost 2 bases, and 12 bases lay in between. This CDR3 comprises 15 residues. Together with reference TRBV5-1 and TRBJ2-3, the CDR3 gives the full variable domain: KAGVTQTPRYLIKTRGQQVTLSCSPISGHRSVSWYQQTPGQGLQFLFEYFSETQRNKGNFPGRFSGRQFSNSRSEMNVSTLELGDSALYLCASSFQGPITDTQYFGPGTRLTVL.